The 26 T cell receptor beta chains listed next were all sequenced from one sample in a study of T cells in Graves' hyperthyroidism and ophthalmopathy. Amplified TCR beta CDR3 regions came from RNA transcripts. Researchers ran a first-round RT-PCR on the TCR CDR3 using the HTBI primer set. TCRdb called the multiplex PCR reads again in MiXCR, with one record for every CDR3 protein. The sample includes 350,000 to 400,000 distinct CDR3 sequences, around 18% of them seen just once. The material sequenced was blood. Receptors were obtained from a man aged 18 to 30 with Graves' ophthalmopathy.

This clonotype was counted only a few times. The chain carries TRBV5-1 and TRBJ2-3, with 7 bases fitting TRBD2. The germline gives CDR1 SGHRS, CDR2 YFSETQ. The CDR3 has 14 residues. CDR3 DNA: TGCGCTTCAACACGGGGGGAAGGCACAGATACGCAGTATTTT. Translating it yields CASTRGEGTDTQYF.

J is TRBJ2-3 and V is TRBV4-1, with TRBD1 identical over 8 bases. The CDR3 totals 15 residues. CDR1 and CDR2 (germline): MGHRA, YSYEKL. The V gene end was trimmed by 4 bases and the J gene end by 4 bases; junction bases not matched to a gene: 7. Written as DNA, the CDR3 is TGCGCCAGCAGCCGTTTGGGACAGGTTTCAGATACGCAGTATTTT. Translated, it gives CASSRLGQVSDTQYF.

This rearrangement joins TRBV12-3 or TRBV12-4 to TRBJ2-5; TRBD2 matches at 16 bases. The CDR3 loop spans 18 amino acids. Trimming removed 5 bases from V and 5 bases from J; junction bases left unmatched: 11. The CDR3 DNA is TGTGCCAGCAGTCTCGCCGGGACTAGCGGGGGGGCCTTGGAGACCCAGTACTTC. It is translated as CASSLAGTSGGALETQYF.

Ten or more counts support this clonotype. The chain uses TRBV7-2 and TRBJ2-3; D is uncertain. V dropped 3 bases and J dropped 2 bases, with 15 bases sitting between them. The CDR3 contains 16 residues. Germline CDR1 reads SGHTA; CDR2 reads FQGNSA. The CDR3 loop reads CASSFPSWAATDTQYF. CDR3 nucleotide sequence: TGTGCCAGCAGCTTCCCAAGTTGGGCCGCCACAGATACGCAGTATTTT.

This clonotype came up many times. The chain carries TRBV7-9 and TRBJ2-1, with D perhaps TRBD2 (5 bases). The length of the CDR3 is 10 residues. Germline V gives CDR1 SEHNR, CDR2 FQNEAQ (reference sequence). V lost 9 bases, J lost 8 bases, and 8 bases lay in between. The CDR3 sequence is CASSGYEQFF. The CDR3 region has the DNA TGTGCCAGTTCGGGGTATGAGCAGTTCTTC.

This clonotype was found a few times. The chain carries TRBV4-1 and TRBJ1-3; TRBD1 might be the D (5 bases). The V gene lost 2 bases and the J gene lost 0 bases, with 17 bases spanning the gap. The V gene's germline CDR1 is MGHRA and CDR2 YSYEKL. The CDR3 has 18 amino acids. CDR3 in DNA: TGCGCCAGCAGCCAACGGGGGTCACCCACGAGCTCTGGAAACACCATATATTTT. This sequence encodes CASSQRGSPTSSGNTIYF.

Ten or more counts support this clonotype. V and J are TRBV28 and TRBJ2-7, with D hard to call. Trimming took off 8 bases at V and 3 bases at J, with 8 bases between the two ends. The CDR3 is 11 amino acids. CDR1 is MDHEN, CDR2 SYDVKM, per germline. Here the CDR3 reads CASGWGYEQYF. The CDR3 DNA sequence: TGTGCCAGCGGGTGGGGCTACGAGCAGTACTTC. Full variable domain (rest looked up from reference TRBV28 and TRBJ2-7): DVKVTQSSRYLVKRTGEKVFLECVQDMDHENMFWYRQDPGLGLRLIYFSYDVKMKEKGDIPEGYSVSREKKERFSLILESASTNQTSMYLCASGWGYEQYFGPGTRLTVT.

CDR3 sequence (DNA): TGTGCCAGCAGTGATGCGAGCGGGAGGAACTATGAGCAGTTCTTC. Protein: CASSDASGRNYEQFF. The rearrangement uses TRBV2 and TRBJ2-1; 9 bases fit TRBD2. The germline gives CDR1 SNHLY, CDR2 FYNNEI. CDR3 length: 15 residues. V was pared by 3 bases and J by 8 bases, with 8 bases of the junction left unmatched.

This clonotype turned up a few times. CDR3 sequence reads: CASSYSGDGYTF. The DNA for the CDR3 is TGTGCCAGCAGTTACTCAGGGGATGGCTACACCTTC. This chain uses TRBV6-6 with TRBJ1-2, with D perhaps TRBD1 (5 bases). Germline V gene sequence: CDR1 MNHNY, CDR2 SVGAGI (reference sequence). CDR3 length: 12 residues. V lost 0 bases, J lost 6 bases, and 5 bases lay in between.

This clonotype was counted only a few times. This chain connects TRBV5-8 to TRBJ2-5; 8 bases are a match to TRBD1. Trimming cost V 0 bases and J 5 bases; bases outside gene matches: 9. CDR3 length: 16 amino acids. Germline CDR1 and CDR2: SGHTS and YDEGEE. Written as DNA, the CDR3 is TGTGCCAGCAGCTTGGATGAATCAGGGGGCTGGGAGACCCAGTACTTC. Residues: CASSLDESGGWETQYF.

Many counts were recorded for this clonotype. This chain uses TRBV14 with TRBJ2-7; D is possibly TRBD1 (5 bases). Germline V lookup: CDR1 SGHDN, CDR2 FVKESK. This CDR3 is built from 15 residues. Trimming stripped 0 bases from V and 4 bases from J, with 13 bases between. The CDR3 loop reads CASSQDWGQPYEQYF. CDR3 nucleotides: TGTGCCAGCAGCCAAGATTGGGGCCAGCCTTACGAGCAGTACTTC.

A few counts support this clonotype. The rearrangement uses TRBV6-1 and TRBJ2-2; D not resolved. This CDR3 region has 13 residues. From germline, CDR1 is MNHNS and CDR2 SASEGT. V lost 9 bases and J 0 bases, leaving 8 bases between the germline ends. The CDR3: CASESSNTGELFF. The CDR3 DNA follows: TGTGCCAGTGAATCCTCGAACACCGGGGAGCTGTTTTTT.

In its sample, this clonotype was seen a few times. The CDR3 DNA sequence: TGTGCCAGTGGTGACAGTTATCAGCCCCAGCATTTT. Its translation: CASGDSYQPQHF. The chain employs TRBV19 and TRBJ1-5, with D possibly being TRBD1 (5 bases). Germline V CDR1 and CDR2: LNHDA, SQIVND (reference sequence). This CDR3 is built from 12 residues. Trimming removed 8 bases at V and 5 bases at J, with 10 bases between.

The V and J genes are TRBV2 and TRBJ1-5, with D hard to call. V lost 7 bases, J lost 2 bases, and 9 bases lay in between. Germline V gene lookup returns CDR1 SNHLY and CDR2 FYNNEI. This CDR3 is 13 amino acids long. Here the CDR3 reads CASIPGRNQPQHF. CDR3 nucleotide sequence: TGTGCCAGCATCCCGGGCCGCAATCAGCCCCAGCATTTT.

This clonotype has at least ten counts. The chain employs TRBV20-1 and TRBJ1-1; no clear D gene. CDR1 and CDR2 from the germline V gene are DFQATT and SNEGSKA (reference sequence). V was pared by 4 bases and J by 2 bases, with 8 bases between. This CDR3 comprises 12 residues. CDR3 region: CSAKFLNTEAFF. CDR3 coding DNA: TGCAGTGCTAAGTTTTTAAACACTGAAGCTTTCTTT.

Many counts were recorded for this clonotype. The rearrangement links TRBV18 to TRBJ1-4; 7 bases map to TRBD1. This CDR3 region has 15 residues. J was trimmed by 1 base and V by 8 bases; bases with no gene match: 7. Germline loops: CDR1 KGHSH, CDR2 LQKENI. The CDR3 is CASARTGGTNEKLFF. The CDR3 DNA is TGTGCCAGCGCCCGGACAGGTGGAACTAATGAAAAACTGTTTTTT.

This clonotype was seen repeatedly, ten times or more. This chain links TRBV7-8 with TRBJ1-5; D gene unclear. Deletions cut 4 bases from V and 7 bases from J, with 17 bases between. The CDR3 has 15 amino acids. CDR1 is SGHVS and CDR2 is FQNEAQ in the germline V gene. CDR3 DNA sequence: TGTGCCAGCAGCTCGAGGGCGGATAAGAACCAGCCCCAGCATTTT. This encodes CASSSRADKNQPQHF. The full variable domain, its missing parts supplied by reference TRBV7-8 and TRBJ1-5, is GAGVSQSPRYKVAKRGQDVALRCDPISGHVSLFWYQQALGQGPEFLTYFQNEAQLDKSGLPSDRFFAERPEGSVSTLKIQRTQQEDSAVYLCASSSRADKNQPQHFGDGTRLSIL.

This clonotype was seen many times. The rearrangement joins TRBV7-9 to TRBJ1-1, with 9 bases fitting TRBD1. This CDR3 contains 15 residues. Germline lookup yields CDR1 SEHNR and CDR2 FQNEAQ (reference sequence). J lost 3 bases, V lost 2 bases, and 4 bases had no gene match. This CDR3 is CASSLWRDRDTEAFF. CDR3 nucleotides: TGTGCCAGCAGCTTATGGCGGGACAGGGACACTGAAGCTTTCTTT.

This clonotype came up many times. The gene calls are TRBV2 and TRBJ1-4; TRBD1 matches at 7 bases. The CDR3 sequence is 15 residues long. CDR1 and CDR2 (germline): SNHLY, FYNNEI. The V and J ends lost 2 bases and 9 bases, in that order; junction bases with no gene match: 9. The CDR3 reads CASSERKGAIQKLFF. CDR3 DNA sequence: TGTGCCAGCAGTGAAAGGAAGGGGGCGATTCAAAAACTGTTTTTT.

J is TRBJ2-7 and V is TRBV7-3; TRBD2 matches 14 bases. There are 18 residues in the CDR3. CDR1 SGHTA and CDR2 FQGTGA come from the germline V gene. V was clipped by 5 bases and J by 0 bases; unmatched bases: 9. The CDR3 loop reads CASSETGTSGGTSYEQYF. CDR3 coding DNA: TGTGCCAGCAGCGAAACCGGGACTAGCGGGGGAACCTCCTACGAGCAGTACTTC.

This clonotype was seen many times. This chain links TRBV11-2 with TRBJ1-1; 7 positions agree with TRBD1. Germline V gene data show CDR1 as SGHAT and CDR2 as FQNNGV. This CDR3 has 16 residues. Unmatched junction bases numbered 7, after V lost 3 bases and J lost 0 bases. The CDR3 reads CASSLGNRGVNTEAFF. The DNA for the CDR3 is TGTGCCAGCAGCTTGGGGAACAGGGGCGTGAACACTGAAGCTTTCTTT.

This clonotype was detected ten times or more. This chain joins TRBV11-2 and TRBJ1-2, with unresolved D. The ends were cut back, 0 bases at V and 0 bases at J, with 5 bases in the middle. Germline V gene sequence: CDR1 SGHAT, CDR2 FQNNGV. This CDR3 contains 14 residues. The CDR3 DNA reads TGTGCCAGCAGCTTAGAACTATCTAACTATGGCTACACCTTC. Protein sequence: CASSLELSNYGYTF.

The table lists this clonotype with a few counts. This chain uses TRBV6-5 with TRBJ2-7; a possible D gene is TRBD2 (5 bases). Deletions cut 2 bases from V and 7 bases from J, with 9 bases between. This CDR3 is built from 12 residues. Germline V lookup: CDR1 MNHEY, CDR2 SVGAGI. The CDR3 coding sequence is TGTGCCAGCAGTTACCCCGGGGAAGAGCAGTACTTC. This sequence encodes CASSYPGEEQYF.

This clonotype was counted ten times or more. The rearrangement uses TRBV7-6 and TRBJ2-7; 9 nucleotides align to TRBD1. This CDR3 is 15 amino acids long. V shed 1 base, J shed 5 bases, and the junction held 6 bases outside the gene matches. Germline CDR1 and CDR2: SGHVS and FNYEAQ. The CDR3 protein is CASSLDADRGHEQYF. CDR3 DNA: TGTGCCAGCAGCTTAGACGCGGACAGGGGCCACGAGCAGTACTTC. The full variable domain, its missing parts supplied by reference TRBV7-6 and TRBJ2-7, is GAGVSQSPRYKVTKRGQDVALRCDPISGHVSLYWYRQALGQGPEFLTYFNYEAQQDKSGLPNDRFSAERPEGSISTLTIQRTEQRDSAMYRCASSLDADRGHEQYFGPGTRLTVT.

This clonotype was seen a handful of times. V is TRBV3-1 and J is TRBJ1-4; TRBD1 aligns across 9 bases. The CDR3 length is 16 residues. Germline CDR1 and CDR2: LGHDT and YNNKEL (reference sequence). The V and J ends lost 2 bases and 5 bases, in that order; junction bases with no gene match: 6. Written as DNA, the CDR3 is TGTGCCAGCAGCCAAAAAGTGGGGACAGGGAATGAAAAACTGTTTTTT. Translating gives CASSQKVGTGNEKLFF.

The table lists this clonotype with many counts. The chain joins TRBV3-1 to TRBJ1-4; D remains ambiguous. The CDR3 covers 14 residues. Trimming removed 1 base at V and 5 bases at J, with 8 bases between. The germline gives CDR1 LGHDT, CDR2 YNNKEL (reference sequence). The CDR3 sequence is CASSQGRENEKLFF. The CDR3 DNA reads as TGTGCCAGCAGCCAAGGACGGGAGAATGAAAAACTGTTTTTT. Complete variable domain (other parts from reference TRBV3-1 and TRBJ1-4): DTAVSQTPKYLVTQMGNDKSIKCEQNLGHDTMYWYKQDSKKFLKIMFSYNNKELIINETVPNRFSPKSPDKAHLNLHINSLELGDSAVYFCASSQGRENEKLFFGSGTQLSVL.